This TCR beta chain is drawn from a study of blood T cells in healthy people across ages. It was with a sample-barcoded 5' primer and a J-beta primer mix that a second PCR of about 6 to 11 cycles was run. Using its own MiXCR run on the 5' RACE reads, TCRdb lists one record per CDR3 protein. Of more than 650,000 distinct CDR3 sequences listed, roughly 25% are singletons. This CDR3 contains 13 residues. V lost 10 bases to trimming and J lost 5 bases, with 14 bases between them. CDR1 is ENHRY, CDR2 SYGVKD, per germline. The same data also went into a second study, on T cells of mothers and their children.

The clonotype was recovered from a boy aged 5-17 years in good health. Material for sequencing was blood. The rearrangement uses TRBV10-3 and TRBJ1-4; D unresolved. CDR3 DNA: TGTGCCAATCGACCTAGTCCAAATGAAAAACTGTTTTTT. This codes for CANRPSPNEKLFF.